This TCR beta chain was captured in a study of control samples from healthy donors and cancer patients. The CDR3 length is 14 residues. The germline CDR1 and CDR2 sequences are SGHRS and YFSETQ. With 4 bases removed from V and 5 bases from J, the gap between germline ends came to 15 bases. This table comes from immunoSEQ multiplex PCR, and its TCRdb copy is limited to in-frame clones, with some not included. This table has 85,000 to 95,000 clones, roughly 90% appearing once. The TCR sequence derives from a woman aged 30 to 39 in good health. What was sequenced was blood. This chain uses TRBV5-1 with TRBJ1-1; tentatively, D is TRBD1 (6 bases). Here the CDR3 reads CASSTADRRTEAFF. CDR3 nucleotides: TGCGCCAGCAGCACCGCGGACAGACGGACTGAAGCTTTCTTT.